This T cell receptor (beta chain) derives from a study of T cell responses to AZD1222 COVID-19 vaccine. Measured with immunoSEQ multiplex PCR; TCRdb has only the in-frame clones, and not every one. The profile shows tens of thousands of clones, about 88% of them singletons. V was trimmed by 8 bases and J by 2 bases, leaving 27 bases between them. This CDR3 spans 18 amino acids. The germline V gene has CDR1 PRHDT and CDR2 FYEKMQ (reference sequence). The chain links TRBV13 to TRBJ1-1; D might be TRBD1 (6 bases). The receptor comes from an adult in good health. Sequenced here: peripheral blood, sampled on day 0 of AZD1222 vaccination. The DNA for the CDR3 is TGTGCCAGCGGCCGCCGGAGGTACCTCACAGGGATCAACACTGAAGCTTTCTTT. This sequence encodes CASGRRRYLTGINTEAFF.